This T cell receptor (beta chain) was identified during a study of long-term antiretroviral therapy in people with HIV. Sequencing relied on immunoSEQ assay v3.0, run at survey level. TCRdb keeps only in-frame clones here, not all; method: immunoSEQ multiplex PCR. The data contain under 20,000 clones, approximately 89% of them singletons. With V trimmed by 5 bases and J by 6 bases, 10 bases remained unmatched. CDR3 length: 14 amino acids. The germline CDR1 and CDR2 sequences are SQVTM and ANQGSEA. The source of this sequence is a man aged 40-49 years with HIV. The rearrangement joins TRBV29-1 to TRBJ2-7, with 10 bases lining up with TRBD1. The source was unsorted PBMCs, collected 0.5 years after starting antiretroviral therapy. Here the CDR3 DNA reads TGCAGCGTTTCAACCGGGACAGGGGTCTCCGAGCAGTACTTC. It is translated as CSVSTGTGVSEQYF.